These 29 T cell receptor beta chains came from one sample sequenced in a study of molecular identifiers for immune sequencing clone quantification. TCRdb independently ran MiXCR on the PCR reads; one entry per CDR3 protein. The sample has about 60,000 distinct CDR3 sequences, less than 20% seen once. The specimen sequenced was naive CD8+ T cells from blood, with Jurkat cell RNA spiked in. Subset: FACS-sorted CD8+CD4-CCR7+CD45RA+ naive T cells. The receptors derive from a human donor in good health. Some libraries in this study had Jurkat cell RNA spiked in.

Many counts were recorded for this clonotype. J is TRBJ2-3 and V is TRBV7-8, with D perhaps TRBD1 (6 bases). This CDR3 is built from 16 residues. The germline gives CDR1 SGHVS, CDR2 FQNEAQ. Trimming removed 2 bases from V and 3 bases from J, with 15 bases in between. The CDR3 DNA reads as TGTGCCAGCAGCTTAATTGGGCAGGGGCCGACAGATACGCAGTATTTT. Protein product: CASSLIGQGPTDTQYF.

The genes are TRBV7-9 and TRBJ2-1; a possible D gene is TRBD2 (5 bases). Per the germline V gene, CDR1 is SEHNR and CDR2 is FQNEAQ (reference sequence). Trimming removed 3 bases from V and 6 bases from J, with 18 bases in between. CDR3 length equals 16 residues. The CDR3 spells CASSLGSAMPSNEQFF. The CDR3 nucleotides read TGTGCCAGCAGCTTGGGTAGCGCCATGCCAAGCAATGAGCAGTTCTTC.

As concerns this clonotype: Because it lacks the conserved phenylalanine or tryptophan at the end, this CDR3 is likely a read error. CDR3 sequence reads: CTSSLAGQPYEQYL. The DNA of the CDR3 is TGTACCAGCAGCTTAGCGGGGCAACCCTACGAGCAGTACCTC. The rearrangement joins TRBV28 to TRBJ2-7; 8 bases fit TRBD2. CDR1 MDHEN and CDR2 SYDVKM come from the germline V gene. This CDR3 has 14 amino acids.

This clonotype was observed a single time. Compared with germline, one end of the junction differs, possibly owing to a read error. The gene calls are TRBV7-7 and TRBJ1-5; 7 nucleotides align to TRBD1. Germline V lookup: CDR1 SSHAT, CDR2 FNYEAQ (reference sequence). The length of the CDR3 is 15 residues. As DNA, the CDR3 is TGTGCTAGCAGTCGACAGGGTATTGGCGATCAGCCCCAGCATTTT. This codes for CASSRQGIGDQPQHF. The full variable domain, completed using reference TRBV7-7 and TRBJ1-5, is GAGVSQSPRYKVTKRGQDVTLRCDPISSHATLYWYQQALGQGPEFLTYFNYEAQPDKSGLPSDRFSAERPEGSISTLTIQRTEQRDSAMYRCASSRQGIGDQPQHFGDGTRLSIL.

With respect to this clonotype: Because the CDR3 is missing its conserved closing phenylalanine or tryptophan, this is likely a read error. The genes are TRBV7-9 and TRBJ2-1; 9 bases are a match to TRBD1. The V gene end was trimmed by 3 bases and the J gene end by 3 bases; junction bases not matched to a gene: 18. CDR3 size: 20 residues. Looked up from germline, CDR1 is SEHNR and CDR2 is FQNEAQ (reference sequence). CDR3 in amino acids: CASSFPKPGQGMGLYNEQFS. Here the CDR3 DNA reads TGTGCCAGCAGCTTTCCCAAACCGGGACAGGGAATGGGTCTCTACAATGAGCAGTTCTCC.

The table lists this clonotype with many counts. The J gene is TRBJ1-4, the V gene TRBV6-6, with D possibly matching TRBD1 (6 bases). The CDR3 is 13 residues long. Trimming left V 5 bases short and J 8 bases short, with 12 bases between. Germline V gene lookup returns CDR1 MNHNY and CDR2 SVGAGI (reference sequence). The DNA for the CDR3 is TGTGCCAGCAGTCTACAGGGTTGGGAAAAACTGTTTTTT. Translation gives CASSLQGWEKLFF.

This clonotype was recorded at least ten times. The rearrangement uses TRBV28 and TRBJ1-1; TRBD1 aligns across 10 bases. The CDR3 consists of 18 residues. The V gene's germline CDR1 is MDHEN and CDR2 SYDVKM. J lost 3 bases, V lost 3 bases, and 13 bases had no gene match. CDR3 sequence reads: CASSFPSGTGVRYTEAFF. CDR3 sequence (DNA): TGTGCCAGCAGTTTTCCGTCCGGGACAGGGGTAAGATACACTGAAGCTTTCTTT.

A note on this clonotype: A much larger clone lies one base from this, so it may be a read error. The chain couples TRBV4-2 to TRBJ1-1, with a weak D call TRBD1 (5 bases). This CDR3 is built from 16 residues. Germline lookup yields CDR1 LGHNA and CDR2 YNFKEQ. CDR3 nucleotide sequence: TGTGCCAGCAGCCAAGGAATATTAGGGACGTCCACTGAAGCTTCCTTT. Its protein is CASSQGILGTSTEASF.

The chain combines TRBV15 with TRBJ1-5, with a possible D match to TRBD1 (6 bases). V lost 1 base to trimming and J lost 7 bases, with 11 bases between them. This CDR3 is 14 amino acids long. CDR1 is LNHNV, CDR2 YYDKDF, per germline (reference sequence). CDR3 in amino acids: CATSRVEGDQPQHF. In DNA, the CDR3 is TGTGCCACCAGCAGAGTCGAGGGGGACCAGCCCCAGCATTTT.

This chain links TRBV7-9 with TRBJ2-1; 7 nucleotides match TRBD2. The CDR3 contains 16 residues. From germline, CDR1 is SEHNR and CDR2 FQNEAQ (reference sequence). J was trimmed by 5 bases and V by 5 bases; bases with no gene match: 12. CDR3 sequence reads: CASSPQTSPLHNEQFF. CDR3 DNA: TGTGCCAGCAGCCCCCAGACTAGCCCCCTCCACAATGAGCAGTTCTTC.

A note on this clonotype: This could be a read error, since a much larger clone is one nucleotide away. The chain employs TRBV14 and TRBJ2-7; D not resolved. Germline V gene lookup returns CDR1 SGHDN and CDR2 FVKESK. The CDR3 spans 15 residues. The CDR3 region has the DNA TGTGCCGGCAGCCAGGAGACCAACCTAAGGTACGAGCAGTACTTC. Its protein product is CAGSQETNLRYEQYF. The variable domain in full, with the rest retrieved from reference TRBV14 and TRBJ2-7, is EAGVTQFPSHSVIEKGQTVTLRCDPISGHDNLYWYRRVMGKEIKFLLHFVKESKQDESGMPNNRFLAERTGGTYSTLKVQPAELEDSGVYFCAGSQETNLRYEQYFGPGTRLTVT.

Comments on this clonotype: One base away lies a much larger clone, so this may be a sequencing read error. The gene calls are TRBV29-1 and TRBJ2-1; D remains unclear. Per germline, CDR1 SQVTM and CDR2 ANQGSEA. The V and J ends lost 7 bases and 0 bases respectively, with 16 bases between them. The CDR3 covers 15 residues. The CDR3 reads CSAVGWAASYNEQFF. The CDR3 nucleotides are TGCAGCGCTGTGGGGTGGGCTGCCTCCTACAATGAGCAGTTCTTC.

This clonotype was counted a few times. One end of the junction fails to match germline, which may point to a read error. DNA for the CDR3: TGCGCCAGCAGCTTGCGGCGGAATTACAATGAGCAGTTTTTC. Protein product: CASSLRRNYNEQFF. The rearrangement joins TRBV5-1 to TRBJ2-1; D gene uncertain. This CDR3 contains 14 residues. Germline V lookup: CDR1 SGHRS, CDR2 YFSETQ.

CDR3 sequence reads: CASSKQETQYF. In DNA form, the CDR3 reads TGTGCCAGCAGCAAACAAGAGACCCAGTACTTC. The chain carries TRBV7-8 and TRBJ2-5; no firm D call. The V gene's germline CDR1 is SGHVS and CDR2 FQNEAQ. The germline V and J ends were trimmed by 5 bases and 2 bases, with 3 bases remaining between them. The CDR3 is 11 amino acids. The variable domain in full, with the rest retrieved from reference TRBV7-8 and TRBJ2-5, is GAGVSQSPRYKVAKRGQDVALRCDPISGHVSLFWYQQALGQGPEFLTYFQNEAQLDKSGLPSDRFFAERPEGSVSTLKIQRTQQEDSAVYLCASSKQETQYFGPGTRLLVL.

CDR3 in DNA: TGTGCCTGGAGGTCACCGGGACAGGGTTTCGAAAAACTGTTTTTT. Translation: CAWRSPGQGFEKLFF. The gene calls are TRBV30 and TRBJ1-4, with 9 bases lining up with TRBD1. From germline, CDR1 is GTSNPN and CDR2 SVGIG (reference sequence). CDR3 length equals 15 residues. V was clipped by 3 bases and J by 8 bases; unmatched bases: 10.

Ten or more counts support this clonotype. The CDR3, as DNA: TGTGCCAGCAGCTATCACGGTTGGGCCGATGGAAACACCATATATTTT. Protein: CASSYHGWADGNTIYF. The gene calls are TRBV5-6 and TRBJ1-3; D is unresolved. There are 16 residues in the CDR3. The V and J ends lost 3 bases and 3 bases respectively, with 16 bases between them. CDR1 is SGHDT, CDR2 YYEEEE, per germline.

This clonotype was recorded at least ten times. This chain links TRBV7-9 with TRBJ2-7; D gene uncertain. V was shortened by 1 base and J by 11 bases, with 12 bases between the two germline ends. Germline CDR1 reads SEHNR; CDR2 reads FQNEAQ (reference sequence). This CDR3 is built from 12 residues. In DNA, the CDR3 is TGTGCCAGCAGCTTAGGGGGTCAAAGGGAGTACTTC. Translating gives CASSLGGQREYF.

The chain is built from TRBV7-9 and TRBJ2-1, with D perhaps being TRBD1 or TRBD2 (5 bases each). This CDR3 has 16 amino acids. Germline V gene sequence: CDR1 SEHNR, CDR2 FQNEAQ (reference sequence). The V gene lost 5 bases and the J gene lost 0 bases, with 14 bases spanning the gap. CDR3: CASSPRGGPSYNEQFF. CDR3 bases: TGTGCCAGCAGCCCCCGGGGCGGTCCCTCCTACAATGAGCAGTTCTTC.

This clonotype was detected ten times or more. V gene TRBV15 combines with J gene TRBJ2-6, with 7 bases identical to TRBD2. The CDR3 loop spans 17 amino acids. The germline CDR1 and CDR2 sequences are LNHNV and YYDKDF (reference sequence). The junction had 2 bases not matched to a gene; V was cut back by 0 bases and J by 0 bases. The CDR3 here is CATSRDGEGSGANVLTF. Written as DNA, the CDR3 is TGTGCCACCAGCAGAGATGGGGAGGGCTCTGGGGCCAACGTCCTGACTTTC.

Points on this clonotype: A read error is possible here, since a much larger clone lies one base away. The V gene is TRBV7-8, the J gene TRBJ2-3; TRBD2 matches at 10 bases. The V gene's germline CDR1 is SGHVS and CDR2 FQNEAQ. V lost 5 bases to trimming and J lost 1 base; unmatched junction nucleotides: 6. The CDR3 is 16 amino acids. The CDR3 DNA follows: TGTGCCAGCAGCCCCGGACTAGCGGAACGCACAGATACGCAGTATTTT. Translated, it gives CASSPGLAERTDTQYF.

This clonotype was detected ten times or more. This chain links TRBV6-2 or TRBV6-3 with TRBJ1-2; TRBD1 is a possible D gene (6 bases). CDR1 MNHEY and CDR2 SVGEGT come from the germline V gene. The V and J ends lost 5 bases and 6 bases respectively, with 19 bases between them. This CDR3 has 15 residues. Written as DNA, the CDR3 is TGTGCCAGCAGTACTCCCGTGGGGGGCGTCAATGGCTACACCTTC. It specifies CASSTPVGGVNGYTF.

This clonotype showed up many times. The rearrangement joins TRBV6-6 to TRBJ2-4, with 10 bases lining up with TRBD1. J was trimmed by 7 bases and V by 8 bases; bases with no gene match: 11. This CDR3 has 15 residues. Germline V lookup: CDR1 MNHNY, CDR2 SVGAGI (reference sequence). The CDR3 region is CASSESGTGVNIQYF. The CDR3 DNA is TGTGCCAGCTCCGAGTCCGGGACAGGGGTCAACATTCAGTACTTC.

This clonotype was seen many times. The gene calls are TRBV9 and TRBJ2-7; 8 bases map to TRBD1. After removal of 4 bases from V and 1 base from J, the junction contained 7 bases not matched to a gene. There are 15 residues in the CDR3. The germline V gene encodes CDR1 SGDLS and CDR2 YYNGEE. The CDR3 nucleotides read TGTGCCAGCAGCCCGCGGACAGGGTTTTCCTACGAGCAGTACTTC. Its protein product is CASSPRTGFSYEQYF.

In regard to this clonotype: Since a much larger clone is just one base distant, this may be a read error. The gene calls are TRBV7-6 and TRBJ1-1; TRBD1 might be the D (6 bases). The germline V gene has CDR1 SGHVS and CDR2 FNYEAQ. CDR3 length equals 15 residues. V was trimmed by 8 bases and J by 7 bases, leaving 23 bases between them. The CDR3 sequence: CASGPGGGAFFEAFF. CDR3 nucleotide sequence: TGTGCCAGCGGCCCGGGAGGGGGGGCATTCTTTGAAGCTTTCTTT.

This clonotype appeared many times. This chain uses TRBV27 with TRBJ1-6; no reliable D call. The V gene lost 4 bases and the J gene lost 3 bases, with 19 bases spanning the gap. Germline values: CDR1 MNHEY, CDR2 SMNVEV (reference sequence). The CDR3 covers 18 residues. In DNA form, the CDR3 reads TGTGCCAGCAGTTCCATCTGGACGGACCAGAACTATAATTCACCCCTCCACTTT. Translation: CASSSIWTDQNYNSPLHF.

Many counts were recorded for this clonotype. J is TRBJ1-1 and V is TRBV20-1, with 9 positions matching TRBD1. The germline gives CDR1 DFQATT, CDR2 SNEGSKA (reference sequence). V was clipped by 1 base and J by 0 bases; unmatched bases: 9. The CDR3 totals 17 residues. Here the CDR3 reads CSARAPYRGPMNTEAFF. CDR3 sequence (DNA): TGCAGTGCTAGAGCACCCTACAGGGGGCCTATGAACACTGAAGCTTTCTTT.

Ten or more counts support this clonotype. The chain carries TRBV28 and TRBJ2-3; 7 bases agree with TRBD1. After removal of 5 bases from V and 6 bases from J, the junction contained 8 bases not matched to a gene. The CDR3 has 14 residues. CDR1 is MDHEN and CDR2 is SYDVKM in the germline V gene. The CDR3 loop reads CASSPQGIGDTQYF. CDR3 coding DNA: TGTGCCAGCAGTCCACAGGGGATTGGGGATACGCAGTATTTT. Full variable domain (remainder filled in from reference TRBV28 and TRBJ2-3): DVKVTQSSRYLVKRTGEKVFLECVQDMDHENMFWYRQDPGLGLRLIYFSYDVKMKEKGDIPEGYSVSREKKERFSLILESASTNQTSMYLCASSPQGIGDTQYFGPGTRLTVL.

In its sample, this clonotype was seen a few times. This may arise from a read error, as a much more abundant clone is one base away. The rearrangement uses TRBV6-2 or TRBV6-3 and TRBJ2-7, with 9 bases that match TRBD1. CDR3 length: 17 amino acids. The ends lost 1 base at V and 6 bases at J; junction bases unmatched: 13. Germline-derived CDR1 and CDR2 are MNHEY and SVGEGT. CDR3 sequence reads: CASSYFAGQGIDAEQYF. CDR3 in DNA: TGTGCCAGCAGTTACTTTGCTGGACAGGGGATAGATGCCGAGCAGTACTTC.

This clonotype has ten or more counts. In DNA form, the CDR3 reads TGTGCCACCAGCCCCCGACACGGGGCCGACGCAGGCGATACGCAGTATTTT. As protein: CATSPRHGADAGDTQYF. The J gene is TRBJ2-3, the V gene TRBV15; tentatively, D is TRBD1 or TRBD2 (5 bases each). The CDR3 spans 17 residues. CDR1 and CDR2 (germline): LNHNV, YYDKDF (reference sequence). Trimming removed 5 bases from V and 6 bases from J, with 24 bases in between. The full variable domain, its missing parts supplied by reference TRBV15 and TRBJ2-3, is DAMVIQNPRYQVTQFGKPVTLSCSQTLNHNVMYWYQQKSSQAPKLLFHYYDKDFNNEADTPDNFQSRRPNTSFCFLDIRSPGLGDTAMYLCATSPRHGADAGDTQYFGPGTRLTVL.